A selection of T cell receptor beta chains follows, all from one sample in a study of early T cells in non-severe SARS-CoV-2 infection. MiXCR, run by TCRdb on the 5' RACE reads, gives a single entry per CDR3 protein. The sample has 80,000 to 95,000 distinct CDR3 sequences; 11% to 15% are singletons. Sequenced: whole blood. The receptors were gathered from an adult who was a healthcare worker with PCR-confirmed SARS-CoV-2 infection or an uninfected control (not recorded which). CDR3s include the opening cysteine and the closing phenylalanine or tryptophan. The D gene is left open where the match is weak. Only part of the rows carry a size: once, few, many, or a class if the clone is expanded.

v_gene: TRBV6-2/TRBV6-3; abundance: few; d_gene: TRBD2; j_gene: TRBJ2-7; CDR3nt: TGTGCCAGCAGTACGAGCGGGGGGATCAGAAACGAGCAGTACTTC; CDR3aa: CASSTSGGIRNEQYF
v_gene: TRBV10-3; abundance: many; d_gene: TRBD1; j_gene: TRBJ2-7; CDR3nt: TGTGCCATCAGTGACCCGGGACAGGGCAGGAACGAGCAGTACTTC; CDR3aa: CAISDPGQGRNEQYF
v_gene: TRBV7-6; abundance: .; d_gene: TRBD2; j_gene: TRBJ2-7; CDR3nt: TGTGCCAGCAGCTTAGGCCTCCGGGGGGAGGGGGAGCAGTACTTC; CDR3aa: CASSLGLRGEGEQYF
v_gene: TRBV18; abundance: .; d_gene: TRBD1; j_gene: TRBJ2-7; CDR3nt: TGTGCCAGCTCACCTGCCGGGACAGGGACCTACGAGCAGTACTTC; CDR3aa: CASSPAGTGTYEQYF
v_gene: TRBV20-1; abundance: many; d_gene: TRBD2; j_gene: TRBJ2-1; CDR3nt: TGCAGTGCAACTACTAGCGGGGTGAGAAATGAGCAGTTCTTC; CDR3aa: CSATTSGVRNEQFF
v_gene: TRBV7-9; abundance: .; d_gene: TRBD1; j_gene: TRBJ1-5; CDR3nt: TGTGCCAGCAGTTCATCGACAGGGACTTATAGCAATCAGCCCCAGCATTTT; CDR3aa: CASSSSTGTYSNQPQHF
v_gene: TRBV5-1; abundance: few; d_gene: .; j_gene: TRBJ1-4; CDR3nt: TGCGCCAGCAGCTTGGAACAGCCTAATGAAAAACTGTTTTTT; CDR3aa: CASSLEQPNEKLFF
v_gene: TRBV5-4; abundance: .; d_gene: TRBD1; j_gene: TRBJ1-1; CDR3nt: TGTGCCAGCAGCTTCCAGGGGGGTGCGACTGAAGCTTTCTTT; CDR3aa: CASSFQGGATEAFF
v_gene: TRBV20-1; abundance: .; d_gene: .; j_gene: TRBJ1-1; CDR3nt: TGCAGTGCTCCCTGGGGGTACACTGAAGCTTTCTTT; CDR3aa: CSAPWGYTEAFF
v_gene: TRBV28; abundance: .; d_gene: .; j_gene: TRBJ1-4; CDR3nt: TGTGCCAGCAGCTCTGGGGAGGAAAAACTGTTTTTT; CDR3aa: CASSSGEEKLFF
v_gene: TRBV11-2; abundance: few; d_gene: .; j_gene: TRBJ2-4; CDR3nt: TGTGCCAGCAGCTTAGTCTACCCCCGAAGGACCCAAAGAGGCATTCAGTACTTC; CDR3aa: CASSLVYPRRTQRGIQYF
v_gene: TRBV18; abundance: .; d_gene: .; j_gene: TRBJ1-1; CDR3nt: TGTGCCAGCTCACCACCGGCCTTCTCCACGAACACTGAAGCTTTCTTT; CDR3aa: CASSPPAFSTNTEAFF
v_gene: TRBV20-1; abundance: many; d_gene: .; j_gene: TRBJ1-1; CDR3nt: TGCAGTGCTAGACACATCGGGTGGGTTAGTGGAAGAAGGACTGAAGCTTTCTTT; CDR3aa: CSARHIGWVSGRRTEAFF
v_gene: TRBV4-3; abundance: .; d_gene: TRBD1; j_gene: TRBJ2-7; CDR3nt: TGCGCCAGCAGCCAAGATTTCGGAGTGAACAGGGGCGAGCAGTACTTC; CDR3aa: CASSQDFGVNRGEQYF
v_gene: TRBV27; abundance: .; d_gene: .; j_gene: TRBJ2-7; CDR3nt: TGTGCCAGCAGTTTCGGCAGGGGAGGATACGAGCAGTACTTC; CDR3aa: CASSFGRGGYEQYF
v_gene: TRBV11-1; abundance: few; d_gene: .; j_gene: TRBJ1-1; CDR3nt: TGTGCCAGCAGCTTATCTCGCACGGACCGAGGGACTGAAGCTTTCTTT; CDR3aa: CASSLSRTDRGTEAFF
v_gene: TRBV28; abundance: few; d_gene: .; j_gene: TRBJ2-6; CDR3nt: TGTGCCAGCAGCCTCTCTGGGGCCAACGTCCTGACTTTC; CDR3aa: CASSLSGANVLTF
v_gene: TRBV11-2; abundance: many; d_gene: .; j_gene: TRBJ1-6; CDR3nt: TGTGCCAGCAGCTTAGTCGTCGAGGGACCCCTCCACTTT; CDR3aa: CASSLVVEGPLHF
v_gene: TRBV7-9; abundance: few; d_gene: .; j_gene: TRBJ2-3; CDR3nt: TGTGCCAGCAGCTTAGGGCGGCTAGCCGCCAGCACAGATACGCAGTATTTT; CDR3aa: CASSLGRLAASTDTQYF
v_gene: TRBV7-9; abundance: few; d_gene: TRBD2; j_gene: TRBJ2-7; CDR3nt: TGTGCCAGCAGCTTAGGAATAGCGGGGACCTACGAGCAGTACTTC; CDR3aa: CASSLGIAGTYEQYF
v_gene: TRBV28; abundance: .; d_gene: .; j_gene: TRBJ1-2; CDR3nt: TGTGCCAGCAGTTCGGACCCGAAGTATGGCTACACCTTC; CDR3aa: CASSSDPKYGYTF
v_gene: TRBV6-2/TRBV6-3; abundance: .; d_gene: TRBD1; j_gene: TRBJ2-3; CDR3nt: TGTGCCAGCAGTTACGAGGGGGCCCTTTTCGGTACGCAGTATTTT; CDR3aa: CASSYEGALFGTQYF
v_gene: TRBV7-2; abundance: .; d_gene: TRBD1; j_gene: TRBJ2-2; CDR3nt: TGTGCCAGCAGCGGCAAACAGGGGGCCACCGGGGAGCTGTTTTTT; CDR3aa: CASSGKQGATGELFF
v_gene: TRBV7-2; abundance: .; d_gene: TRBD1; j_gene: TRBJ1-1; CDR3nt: TGTGCCAGCAGCCCCCAGGGGGGTGGATTGAACACTGAAGCTTTCTTT; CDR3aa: CASSPQGGGLNTEAFF
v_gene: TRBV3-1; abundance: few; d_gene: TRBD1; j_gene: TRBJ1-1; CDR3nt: TGTGCCAGCAGCCCCCGGGACAGGGGAGGCACTGAAGCTTTCTTT; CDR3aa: CASSPRDRGGTEAFF
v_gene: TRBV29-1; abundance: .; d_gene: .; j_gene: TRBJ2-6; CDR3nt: TGCAGCGTTCCAGCTCTGGGGGCCAACGTCCTGACTTTC; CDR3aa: CSVPALGANVLTF
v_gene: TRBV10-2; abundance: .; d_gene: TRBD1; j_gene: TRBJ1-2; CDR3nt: TGCGCCAGCAGTGATAGGGGGGGACAGATGGCCCCTAACTATGGCTACACCTTC; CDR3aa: CASSDRGGQMAPNYGYTF
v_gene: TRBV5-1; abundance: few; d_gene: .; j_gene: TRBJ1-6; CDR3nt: TGCGCCAGCAGCTTTGGGGATAATTCACCCCTCCACTTT; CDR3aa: CASSFGDNSPLHF
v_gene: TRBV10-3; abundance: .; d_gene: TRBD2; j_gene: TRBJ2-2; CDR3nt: TGTGCCATCAGTGAGTCGGCAGGGAGGGATAACACCGGGGAGCTGTTTTTT; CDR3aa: CAISESAGRDNTGELFF